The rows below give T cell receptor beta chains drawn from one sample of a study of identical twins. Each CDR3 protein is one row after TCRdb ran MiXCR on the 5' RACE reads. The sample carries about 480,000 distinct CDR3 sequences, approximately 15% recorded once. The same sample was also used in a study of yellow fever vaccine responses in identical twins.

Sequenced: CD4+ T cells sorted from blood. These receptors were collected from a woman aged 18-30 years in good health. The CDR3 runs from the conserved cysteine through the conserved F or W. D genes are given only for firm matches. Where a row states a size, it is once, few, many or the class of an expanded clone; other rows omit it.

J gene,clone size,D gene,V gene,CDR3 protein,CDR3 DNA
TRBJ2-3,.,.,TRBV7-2,CASSLLGSDTDTQYF,TGTGCCAGCAGCTTATTGGGCAGCGACACAGATACGCAGTATTTT
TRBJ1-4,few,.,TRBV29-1,CSVGGFSGNEKLFF,TGCAGCGTTGGGGGGTTTTCGGGTAATGAAAAACTGTTTTTT
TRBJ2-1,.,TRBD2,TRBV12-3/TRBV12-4,CASSLAGTSGVEQFF,TGTGCCAGCAGTTTAGCCGGGACTAGCGGGGTTGAGCAGTTCTTC
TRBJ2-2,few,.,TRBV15,CATSLGEGRLFF,TGTGCCACCAGCCTCGGAGAGGGACGGCTGTTTTTT
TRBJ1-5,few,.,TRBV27,CASSLRSGSQPQHF,TGTGCCAGCAGTTTACGGTCGGGGTCGCAGCCCCAGCATTTT
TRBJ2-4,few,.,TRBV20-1,CSARPSPGKNIQYF,TGCAGTGCTAGACCCTCGCCAGGCAAAAACATTCAGTACTTC
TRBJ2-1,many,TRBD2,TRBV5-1,CASSSKTGTSRDEFF,TGCGCCAGCAGCTCGAAAACCGGGACTAGCAGGGACGAGTTCTTC
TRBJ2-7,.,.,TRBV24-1,CATSGNIGSEQYF,TGTGCCACCAGTGGTAACATAGGGAGCGAGCAGTACTTC
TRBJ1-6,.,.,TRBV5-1,CASSLLGTATNSPLHF,TGCGCCAGCAGCTTGCTAGGGACGGCGACCAATTCACCCCTCCACTTT
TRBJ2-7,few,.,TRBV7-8,CASGRGLSYEQYF,TGTGCCAGCGGAAGGGGCCTCTCCTACGAGCAGTACTTC
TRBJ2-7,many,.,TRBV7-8,CASSSSRDSYEQYF,TGTGCCAGCAGCTCCAGCCGGGACTCCTACGAGCAGTACTTC
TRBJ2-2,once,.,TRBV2,CTNGQGNTGELFF,TGTACCAATGGCCAGGGGAACACCGGGGAGCTGTTTTTT
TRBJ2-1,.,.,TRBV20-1,CSAREIIRTVYNEQFF,TGCAGTGCTAGGGAAATCATCCGGACAGTCTACAATGAGCAGTTCTTC
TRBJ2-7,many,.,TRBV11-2,CASSHGGNRIGQYF,TGTGCCAGCTCCCATGGGGGGAACCGTATTGGGCAGTACTTC
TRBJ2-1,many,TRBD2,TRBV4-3,CASSQDLAGGFYNEQFF,TGCGCCAGCAGCCAAGACCTAGCGGGAGGATTCTACAATGAGCAGTTCTTC
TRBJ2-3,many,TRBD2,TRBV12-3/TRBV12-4,CASRRLGLAGVNDTQYF,TGTGCCAGCAGACGACTGGGACTAGCGGGAGTAAACGATACGCAGTATTTT
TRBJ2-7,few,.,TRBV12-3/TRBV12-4,CASSLNQPITHEQYF,TGTGCCAGCAGTTTGAACCAACCGATCACGCACGAGCAGTACTTC
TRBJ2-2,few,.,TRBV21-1,CASSPKGVDILGELFF,TGTGCCAGCAGCCCCAAAGGGGTGGACATTCTCGGGGAGCTGTTTTTT